This T cell receptor beta chain emerged from a study of post-analysis software for immune sequencing data (dated by TCRdb to the mid-2010s). Context from the whole study: Disease courses on record covered relapsing-remitting, secondary progressive and progressive-relapsing multiple sclerosis, though some patients had no subtype annotation. A subset of samples was prepared in parallel using single-end sample barcoding, then pooled and co-amplified after Illumina adapter ligation. The multiple sclerosis patient repertoires were compared with 10 to 12 previously published healthy control repertoires from donors aged roughly 6 to 27 years. The investigation overall reported the following: Direct clustering with F measure revealed strong co-clustering of samples prepared in the same batch, which led to a batch-effect correction. Significantly higher frequencies in patients than in controls were found for about five TRBV segments, including TRBV5-6, TRBV5-1 and TRBV20-1. The multiple sclerosis patient group was slightly younger than the control group. Multiple sclerosis patients had significantly lower normalized Chao1 diversity than controls, a result that suggests substantial peripheral T-cell clonal expansion.

A remark on this clonotype: Its cognate antigen has yet to be identified. No base-level quality is on record; no much larger clone is a single base apart.

The library was made by PCR. The data were produced on an Illumina HiSeq 2500. To reduce PCR and sequencing biases, unique molecular identifiers were incorporated into the TCR beta cDNA libraries. Per 1 to 10 million input T cells, roughly 0.5 million cDNA molecules were obtained, such that each molecule approximated one T cell. The patient libraries were prepared and sequenced using the same protocol as the earlier healthy control dataset. Samples belonging to the same batch were prepared together, multiplexed and sequenced on a shared HiSeq lane. The original pipeline was this. Raw barcoded reads were processed with MIGEC, and single-read molecular identifier groups were discarded before consensus assembly and CDR3 extraction. Clonotype tables were post-analysed with VDJtools, and diversity was normalized by down-sampling all datasets to the smallest sample size. Repertoire overlap clustering matched CDR3 amino acid but not nucleotide sequences to correct batch-related cross-sample contamination. TCRdb reanalyzed the raw reads on its own, using fastp at Q25 for trimming and MiXCR for clone calling, and kept in-frame beta chains. Under each unique CDR3 protein, matching rows form one entry showing the most common genes and DNA. TCRdb, not the original authors, processed these V and J calls. This sample has about half a million distinct CDR3 sequences in its table, and approximately 34% of those were observed once. Together, the top ten hold under 7% of the sample.

The CDR3, from cysteine to phenylalanine, totals 14 residues. Only the CDR3 DNA stays, 42 bases, in frame from base 1. The germline V and J ends show losses of 8 bases and 2 bases respectively, and no gene match explains 6 bases of the junction. CDR1 KGHSH and CDR2 LQKENI were looked up in the germline V gene. To demonstrate the VDJtools post-analysis software, TCR beta repertoires were profiled from the peripheral blood of some 12 young patients with multiple sclerosis. The multiple sclerosis patients were children and adolescents between roughly 6 and 16 years of age. The sequence links TRBV18 to TRBJ2-7, and 10 junctional nucleotides match TRBD1. Sequenced material: blood. The TCR was taken from a girl aged 2 to 17 with multiple sclerosis. The CDR3 protein sequence reads: CASTRDRGPYEQYF. The DNA sequence follows: TGTGCCAGCACCCGGGACAGGGGCCCCTACGAGCAGTACTTC.